This entry lists 11 T cell receptor beta chains sequenced from one sample in a study of regulatory T cells in long-lasting Graves disease. The TCR beta library used iRepertoire HTBI primers with Arm-PCR amplification of CDR3. Via MiXCR, TCRdb re-called the multiplex PCR reads, giving one row per CDR3 protein. Among about 460,000 distinct CDR3 sequences, 11% to 15% were seen once, and the ten largest hold around a sixth. Noted time point: newly diagnosed GD, antithyroid drugs for less than 3 months. PBMCs provided the RNA from which the TCR library was made. A further study also used this sample, focusing on T cells in Graves' hyperthyroidism and ophthalmopathy.

Sequences were derived from peripheral blood mononuclear cells (PBMCs), sampled at new diagnosis, from a patient treated with antithyroid drugs. These receptor sequences come from a woman between 50 and 59 years old with Graves disease.

This CDR3 reads CASSPDRYRPEAFF. DNA for the CDR3: TGTGCCAGTAGTCCCGACAGGTATCGCCCTGAAGCTTTCTTT. The chain recombines TRBV19 with TRBJ1-1, with D possibly being TRBD1 (6 bases). Per the germline V gene, CDR1 is LNHDA and CDR2 is SQIVND (reference sequence). This CDR3 has 14 amino acids. V dropped 5 bases and J dropped 6 bases, with 16 bases sitting between them.

At least ten counts were recorded for this clonotype. This sequence joins TRBV7-2 and TRBJ2-3; 8 positions match TRBD2. Germline values: CDR1 SGHTA, CDR2 FQGNSA. The V gene end was trimmed by 1 base and the J gene end by 4 bases; junction bases not matched to a gene: 22. The CDR3 runs 21 residues. This CDR3 reads CASSLVDYPRSGSLPPDTQYF. The CDR3 DNA follows: TGTGCCAGCAGCTTAGTAGACTATCCCCGGAGCGGGAGCCTACCGCCAGATACGCAGTATTTT.

Many counts were recorded for this clonotype. The gene calls are TRBV7-2 and TRBJ2-3; D is uncertain. The V and J ends lost 4 bases and 1 base respectively, with 9 bases between them. Looked up from germline, CDR1 is SGHTA and CDR2 is FQGNSA. The CDR3 sequence is 14 residues long. CDR3 sequence reads: CASSSRWGTDTQYF. The CDR3 nucleotides are TGTGCCAGCAGCTCCAGATGGGGCACAGATACGCAGTATTTT.

This clonotype was detected many times. V usage is TRBV2 and J usage is TRBJ2-2; TRBD1 agrees at 8 bases. With V trimmed by 5 bases and J by 6 bases, 5 bases remained unmatched. The CDR3 is made up of 14 amino acids. Germline V gene sequence: CDR1 SNHLY, CDR2 FYNNEI. CDR3 loop: CASSQQGVAGELFF. The CDR3 nucleotides read TGTGCCAGCAGTCAACAGGGGGTCGCCGGGGAGCTGTTTTTT.

The chain couples TRBV20-1 to TRBJ2-7; 10 bases map to TRBD1. After removal of 2 bases from V and 2 bases from J, the junction contained 12 bases not matched to a gene. Germline V CDR1 and CDR2: DFQATT, SNEGSKA (reference sequence). CDR3 length: 17 amino acids. CDR3 sequence (DNA): TGCAGTGCTAGAAAGTTTGGGACCGGGACAGGGGCCTACGAGCAGTACTTC. This translates into CSARKFGTGTGAYEQYF.

Ten or more counts support this clonotype. CDR3 sequence reads: CASSLRGTQRADTQYF. The CDR3 DNA reads as TGTGCCAGCAGCTTACGAGGGACTCAACGGGCAGATACGCAGTATTTT. The chain combines TRBV11-2 with TRBJ2-3; D is possibly TRBD2 (6 bases). The CDR3 is 16 residues long. V lost 2 bases and J lost 4, with 16 bases in between. The germline V gene encodes CDR1 SGHAT and CDR2 FQNNGV.

There are a few counts of this clonotype. The chain is built from TRBV19 and TRBJ2-3, with 8 bases aligning to TRBD2. This CDR3 comprises 19 residues. J lost 2 bases, V lost 5 bases, and 18 bases had no gene match. Germline values: CDR1 LNHDA, CDR2 SQIVND (reference sequence). The CDR3 coding sequence is TGTGCCAGTAGTGGAGGGGCGGGAGGTACAGGCACCTACACAGATACGCAGTATTTT. Encoded protein: CASSGGAGGTGTYTDTQYF. Full variable domain (remainder filled in from reference TRBV19 and TRBJ2-3): DGGITQSPKYLFRKEGQNVTLSCEQNLNHDAMYWYRQDPGQGLRLIYYSQIVNDFQKGDIAEGYSVSREKKESFPLTVTSAQKNPTAFYLCASSGGAGGTGTYTDTQYFGPGTRLTVL.

The sample holds many counts of this clonotype. The V and J genes are TRBV5-8 and TRBJ2-2; D remains ambiguous. The CDR3 covers 14 residues. Trimming removed 1 base from V and 4 bases from J, with 8 bases in between. CDR1 and CDR2 (germline): SGHTS, YDEGEE. CDR3 sequence (DNA): TGTGCCAGCAGCTTGTACCTGAGCACCGGGGAGCTGTTTTTT. As protein: CASSLYLSTGELFF.

This clonotype was picked up many times. V is TRBV6-1 and J is TRBJ2-5; TRBD1 matches at 8 bases. The CDR3 loop spans 16 amino acids. Germline assignment: CDR1 MNHNS and CDR2 SASEGT. The trim removed 8 bases at V and 3 bases at J, leaving 14 bases unmatched. The CDR3 loop reads CASRRETGVVKETQYF. CDR3 nucleotides: TGTGCCAGCCGGAGGGAGACAGGGGTAGTCAAAGAGACCCAGTACTTC.

V and J are TRBV10-3 and TRBJ2-5, with a possible D match to TRBD2 (5 bases). Matching the DNA end better, TRBJ2-1 makes the J call doubtful. The V gene's germline CDR1 is ENHRY and CDR2 SYGVKD. This CDR3 contains 15 residues. CDR3 amino acids: CASSRGYTSYNEQFF. CDR3 DNA: TGTGCCAGCAGCCGAGGGTATACCTCCTACAATGAGCAGTTCTTC.

This clonotype was seen ten or more times. V and J are TRBV11-1 and TRBJ1-2, with 12 bases lining up with TRBD1. V gave up 4 bases and J gave up 4 bases; unmatched junction bases: 7. Germline lookup yields CDR1 SGHAT and CDR2 FQDESV (reference sequence). The CDR3 sequence is 16 residues long. CDR3 sequence (DNA): TGTGCCAGCAGCTCCCGGGACAGGGGGCGCACCTATGGCTACACCTTC. Protein sequence: CASSSRDRGRTYGYTF.